The entry below gives a single T cell receptor (beta chain) sequence along with its context. As yet, its antigen is unknown. The CDR3 is made up of 14 amino acids. V shed 3 bases and J 12 bases; nucleotides not matched to a gene: 8. The V gene's germline CDR1 is DFQATT and CDR2 SNEGSKA (reference sequence). The sample comes from a study of early T cells in non-severe SARS-CoV-2 infection. Study-wide context: Investigators sequenced bulk RNA drawn from unsorted whole blood, and chains remained unpaired. Whole-study results and caveats: The VDJdb matching leaned toward anti-spike CD8 responses and overlooked private and CD4 specificities.

Individual cDNA molecules were tagged with unique molecular identifiers. One entry per CDR3 protein, called by TCRdb with MiXCR from the 5' RACE reads. This sample has tens of thousands of distinct CDR3 sequences, with less than 20% found just once. This chain uses TRBV20-1 with TRBJ2-1; 13 bases line up with TRBD2. Sequences were derived from whole blood, sampled at baseline. The sequence derives from an adult who was a healthcare worker with PCR-confirmed SARS-CoV-2 infection or an uninfected control (not recorded which). The DNA for the CDR3 is TGCAGTGCTAGGGATACTAGCGGGAGGGTTGGGCAGTTCTTC. As protein: CSARDTSGRVGQFF.